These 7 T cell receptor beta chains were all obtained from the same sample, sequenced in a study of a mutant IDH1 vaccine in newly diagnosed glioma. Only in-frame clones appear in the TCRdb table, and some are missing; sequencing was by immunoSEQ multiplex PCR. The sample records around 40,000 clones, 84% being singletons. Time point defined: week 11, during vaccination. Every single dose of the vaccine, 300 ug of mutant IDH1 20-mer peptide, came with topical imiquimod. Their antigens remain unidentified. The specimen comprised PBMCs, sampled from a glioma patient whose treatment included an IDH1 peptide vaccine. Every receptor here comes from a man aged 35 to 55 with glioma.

In DNA form, the CDR3 reads TGTGCCAGCAGTTTAAAGGGCGGGAGGGTCCAGGAGCAGTACTTC. Amino acid sequence: CASSLKGGRVQEQYF. The chain couples TRBV27 to TRBJ2-7; TRBD2 agrees at 9 bases. Looked up from germline, CDR1 is MNHEY and CDR2 is SMNVEV (reference sequence). The junction had 9 bases not matched to a gene; V was cut back by 2 bases and J by 7 bases. The CDR3 totals 15 residues.

CDR3 loop: CASSEGVGTNEKLFF. CDR3 nucleotide sequence: TGTGCCAGCAGTGAGGGGGTAGGAACTAATGAAAAACTGTTTTTT. The chain joins TRBV25-1 to TRBJ1-4, with a possible D match to TRBD1 (5 bases). The ends were cut back, 3 bases at V and 1 base at J, with 9 bases in the middle. This CDR3 spans 15 amino acids. Germline lookup yields CDR1 MGHDK and CDR2 SYGVNS.

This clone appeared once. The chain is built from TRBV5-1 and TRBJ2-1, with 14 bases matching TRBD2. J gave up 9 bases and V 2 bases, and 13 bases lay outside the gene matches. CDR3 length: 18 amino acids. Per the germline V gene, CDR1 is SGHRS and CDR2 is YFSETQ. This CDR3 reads CASSLGGGTSGRVTEQFF. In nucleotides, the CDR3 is TGCGCCAGCAGCTTAGGGGGGGGGACTAGCGGGAGAGTTACTGAGCAGTTCTTC.

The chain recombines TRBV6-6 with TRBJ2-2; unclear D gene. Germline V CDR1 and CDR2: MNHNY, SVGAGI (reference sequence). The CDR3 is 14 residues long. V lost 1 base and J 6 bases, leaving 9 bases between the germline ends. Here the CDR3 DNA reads TGTGCCAGCAGTTACTACTCCGCAGCCGGGGAGCTGTTTTTT. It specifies CASSYYSAAGELFF.

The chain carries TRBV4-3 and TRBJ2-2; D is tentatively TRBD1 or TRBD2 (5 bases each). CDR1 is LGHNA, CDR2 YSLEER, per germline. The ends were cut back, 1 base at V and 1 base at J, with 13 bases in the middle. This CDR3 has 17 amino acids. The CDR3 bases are TGCGCCAGCAGCCAAGGCTCCGGGACCATGAACACCGGGGAGCTGTTTTTT. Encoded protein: CASSQGSGTMNTGELFF.

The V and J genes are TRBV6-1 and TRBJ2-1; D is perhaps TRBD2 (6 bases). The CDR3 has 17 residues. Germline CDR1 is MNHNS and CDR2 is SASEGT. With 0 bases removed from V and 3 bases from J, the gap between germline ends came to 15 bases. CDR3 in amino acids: CASSEALGVRDYNEQFF. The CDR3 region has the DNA TGTGCCAGCAGTGAAGCCCTTGGGGTGCGGGACTACAATGAGCAGTTCTTC.

The CDR3 here is CASSLEGISSYNEQFF. The DNA of the CDR3 is TGTGCCAGCAGCTTGGAGGGTATTAGCTCCTACAATGAGCAGTTCTTC. The chain uses TRBV5-6 and TRBJ2-1, with no clear D. V was pared by 0 bases and J by 0 bases, with 10 bases between. Germline loops: CDR1 SGHDT, CDR2 YYEEEE. This CDR3 spans 16 amino acids.